This T cell receptor (beta chain) originates from a study of beta chain features in type 1 diabetes. General study points: Within each of all four CD4+ subsets, Type 1 diabetes patients had TCRB CDR3s that were moderately but significantly shorter. In cDNA sequencing, cells with high TCR expression could be over-represented.

At least ten counts were recorded for this clone. Its target is not known. The CDR3 loop spans 12 amino acids. The germline V gene has CDR1 SGHTA and CDR2 FQGTGA. Trimming pared 5 bases from V and 2 bases from J, leaving 6 bases between. Isolated RNA was reverse transcribed in full, so expressed TCRB transcripts were sequenced. Measured with immunoSEQ multiplex PCR; TCRdb has only the in-frame clones, and not every one. Of hundreds of thousands of clones in the sample, 8% were seen once. The TCR originated in a woman under 30 in good health. The chain carries TRBV7-3 and TRBJ1-1; D gene uncertain. The sample was central memory CD4+ T cells from blood. Here the CDR3 reads CASSRDNTEAFF. The CDR3 DNA follows: TGTGCCAGCAGCCGAGACAACACTGAAGCTTTCTTT. Using reference TRBV7-3 and TRBJ1-1 for the parts outside the CDR3, the full variable domain is GAGVSQTPSNKVTEKGKYVELRCDPISGHTALYWYRQSLGQGPEFLIYFQGTGAADDSGLPNDRFFAVRPEGSVSTLKIQRTERGDSAVYLCASSRDNTEAFFGQGTRLTVV.